Given below is one TCR beta chain in context. Its specificity is unknown. The sample belongs to a study of shared clonotypes between healthy human individuals. Study details: The donor group consisted of two women and a few men, aged 18 to 49.

Execution of the assay was at deep level. Profiling relied on immunoSEQ multiplex PCR, and the TCRdb table lists in-frame clones only, not all of them. The table has just over 2,000,000 clones, roughly 96% seen once. CDR1 is MNHNS and CDR2 is SASEGT in the germline V gene. The CDR3 has 18 residues. V lost 0 bases, J lost 0 bases, and 12 bases lay in between. Study-wide points: Naive subsets, compared against memory subsets, generally had larger estimated richness values.

The source material was naive CD4+ T cells sorted from blood. Specified subset: CD45RA+ positively selected. The rearrangement joins TRBV6-1 to TRBJ1-6; D is uncertain. The sequence derives from a man younger than 30 in good health. This chain's CDR3 is CASSEARTGSSYNSPLHF. As DNA, the CDR3 is TGTGCCAGCAGTGAAGCGCGGACTGGGAGCTCCTATAATTCACCCCTCCACTTT.